One TCR beta chain is described in this entry. Its antigen target is currently unknown. No clone much larger than this one lies a single base away; base qualities are absent. The trial excluded patients who had a history of autoimmune disease or were on systemic immunosuppression. Peripheral blood for TCR sequencing was drawn from every dose cohort at baseline, at cycle 4 day 1 and at cycle 7 day 1. The samples were taken from a phase I, first-in-human, multicenter, open-label dose-escalation trial of ivuxolimab. Adults with locally advanced or metastatic melanoma, renal cell carcinoma, hepatocellular carcinoma or head and neck squamous cell carcinoma were enrolled in the trial. Before TCR sequencing, CD4+ T cells and CD8+ T cells were sorted from peripheral blood as separate populations. Genomic DNA was isolated from the sorted cells so that the TCRbeta CDR3 region could be sequenced. TCRbeta CDR3 regions were sequenced using the immunoSEQ Assay. The immuneACCESS repertoire file appears here via TCRdb, limited to in-frame rearrangements. These files lack a portion of the clones; in checked studies, under half of the deficit traces to unresolved V genes, and the cause of the others is not known. A total of about 100,000 clones appear in this sample, approximately 90% of them only once. Approximately 0.58% of the sample comes from the top ten.

This specimen belongs to a study of OX40 agonist ivuxolimab in advanced cancers. About the full investigation: Ivuxolimab was a fully human IgG2 agonistic monoclonal antibody targeting the costimulatory receptor OX40 (CD134). Intravenous ivuxolimab was administered to patients every 2 weeks at six dose levels: 0.01, 0.1, 0.3, 1.5, 3 and 10 mg/kg. Among the roughly 54 dose-escalation patients, around 19 had hepatocellular carcinoma, 15 melanoma, 9 renal cell carcinoma and 9 head and neck cancer. The dose-escalation cohort was 82.7% male with a mean age of approximately 60 years, ranging from roughly 20 to 80. Prior anti-PD-1, anti-PD-L1 or anti-CTLA-4 therapy was permitted, and about two fifths of dose-escalation patients had received checkpoint inhibitors. Partial responses occurred in three dose-escalation patients, of whom one had hepatocellular carcinoma and two had cutaneous melanoma. The purpose of peripheral TCRbeta sequencing was to test whether ivuxolimab changed TCR sequence diversity and led to clonal T-cell expansion. The paper reports the monotherapy dose-escalation portion (N of about 54 patients) of the phase I ivuxolimab trial. Results and caveats for the whole study, not just this receptor: Low levels of normalized T-cell clonal expansion were also seen in some patients who did not respond. Antigen specificity was not determined for the clonally expanded peripheral T cells. In the 0.1-3.0 mg/kg groups, partial responders had among the lowest normalized peripheral clonal expansion, particularly in CD8+ T cells. At doses of 0.1 to 3.0 mg/kg, clonal expansion of both CD4+ and CD8+ T cells in blood was seen between baseline and week 6. After ivuxolimab, expanded clones were on average more numerous among CD8+ T cells than among CD4+ T cells.

From the cysteine up to the phenylalanine, the CDR3 has a length of 14 residues. CDR3 DNA is the only sequence kept; it has 42 bases, read in frame from the first base. The trim is 2 bases for V and 4 bases for J, with a gap of 12 bases between the germline ends. The germline V gene gives CDR1 as SGDLS and CDR2 as YYNGEE. This TCR was sampled from an adult with an advanced solid tumor such as melanoma, head and neck, liver or kidney cancer. This material consisted of CD4+ or CD8+ T cells sorted from blood, taken in a trial of the OX40 agonist ivuxolimab. The sequence joins TRBV9 to TRBJ1-1; no D segment can be confidently identified. The nucleotides read TGTGCCAGCAGCGTGGCTGTGGAAGGCACTGAAGCTTTCTTT. Translated, it gives CASSVAVEGTEAFF.